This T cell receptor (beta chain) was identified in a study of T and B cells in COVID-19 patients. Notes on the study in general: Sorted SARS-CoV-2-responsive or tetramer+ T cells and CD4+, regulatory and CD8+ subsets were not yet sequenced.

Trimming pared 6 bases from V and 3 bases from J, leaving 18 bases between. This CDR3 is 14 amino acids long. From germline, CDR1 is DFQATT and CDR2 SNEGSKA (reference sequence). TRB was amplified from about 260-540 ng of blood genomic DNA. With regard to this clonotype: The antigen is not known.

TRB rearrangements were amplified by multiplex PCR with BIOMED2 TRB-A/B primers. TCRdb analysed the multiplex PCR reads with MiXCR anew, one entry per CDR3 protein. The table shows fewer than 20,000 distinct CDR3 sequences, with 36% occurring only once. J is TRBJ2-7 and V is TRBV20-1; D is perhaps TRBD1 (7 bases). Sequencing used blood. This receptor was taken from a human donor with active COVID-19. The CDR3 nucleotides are TGCAGTGCGCGTCGGCGGGACAGCTACTACGAGCAGTACGTC. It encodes CSARRRDSYYEQYV.